A selection of T cell receptor beta chains follows, all from one sample in a study of human T cells and chemical hapten exposure. From the RACE reads, TCRdb called clonotypes with MiXCR, one entry per CDR3 protein. The sample has approximately 400,000 distinct CDR3 sequences; about 4.8% are singletons. The material was whole blood, obtained in connection with sensitization to the hapten diphenylcyclopropenone (DPC). The receptors originated from a woman aged 45-65 years with alopecia areata. Some clones in this sample may be carry-over from other donors' samples. Both conserved end residues are part of each CDR3. A D gene is named only where the DNA matches it firmly. Size is stated for part of the rows, as once, few or many counts, or as a class when the clone is expanded.

J: TRBJ2-3; D: TRBD2; V: TRBV2; size: NA; CDR3: CASNLGLADTQYF; DNA: TGTGCCAGCAACCTCGGACTAGCCGATACGCAGTATTTT
J: TRBJ1-1; D: TRBD1; V: TRBV5-1; size: NA; CDR3: CTSSYTGGGVNTEAFF; DNA: TGCACCAGCAGCTATACAGGGGGCGGAGTGAACACTGAAGCTTTCTTT
J: TRBJ1-1; D: NA; V: TRBV5-1; size: NA; CDR3: CASSSMSGNTEAFF; DNA: TGCGCCAGCAGCTCTATGTCGGGGAACACTGAAGCTTTCTTT
J: TRBJ2-3; D: NA; V: TRBV29-1; size: many; CDR3: CSARGLGETDTQYF; DNA: TGCAGCGCTCGGGGTCTTGGAGAGACAGATACGCAGTATTTT
J: TRBJ1-2; D: NA; V: TRBV20-1; size: NA; CDR3: CSARLRDSYGYTF; DNA: TGCAGTGCTAGACTACGGGACTCCTATGGCTACACCTTC
J: TRBJ1-2; D: NA; V: TRBV5-5; size: many; CDR3: CASSFPGEGGYGYTF; DNA: TGTGCCAGCAGCTTCCCTGGCGAAGGGGGCTATGGCTACACCTTC
J: TRBJ2-5; D: NA; V: TRBV11-2; size: many; CDR3: CASSFGYLAKETQYF; DNA: TGTGCCAGCAGCTTCGGGTACCTAGCCAAAGAGACCCAGTACTTC
J: TRBJ1-1; D: NA; V: TRBV11-2; size: few; CDR3: CASSLPGRGVNTEAFF; DNA: TGTGCCAGCAGCCTTCCAGGGAGGGGGGTGAACACTGAAGCTTTCTTT
J: TRBJ2-3; D: TRBD1; V: TRBV10-3; size: NA; CDR3: CAISWDSEITDTQYF; DNA: TGTGCCATCAGCTGGGACAGTGAGATCACAGATACGCAGTATTTT
J: TRBJ2-1; D: TRBD2; V: TRBV5-1; size: NA; CDR3: CASSLPGLAGSYNEQFF; DNA: TGCGCCAGCAGCTTGCCGGGACTAGCGGGATCCTACAATGAGCAGTTCTTC
J: TRBJ2-3; D: TRBD1; V: TRBV20-1; size: few; CDR3: CSAVSSGQGVPSTDTQYF; DNA: TGCAGTGCTGTTTCCTCTGGACAGGGTGTTCCTAGCACAGATACGCAGTATTTT
J: TRBJ1-4; D: NA; V: TRBV4-1; size: many; CDR3: CASSQVLQRNEKLFF; DNA: TGCGCCAGCAGCCAAGTCCTACAGAGAAATGAAAAACTGTTTTTT